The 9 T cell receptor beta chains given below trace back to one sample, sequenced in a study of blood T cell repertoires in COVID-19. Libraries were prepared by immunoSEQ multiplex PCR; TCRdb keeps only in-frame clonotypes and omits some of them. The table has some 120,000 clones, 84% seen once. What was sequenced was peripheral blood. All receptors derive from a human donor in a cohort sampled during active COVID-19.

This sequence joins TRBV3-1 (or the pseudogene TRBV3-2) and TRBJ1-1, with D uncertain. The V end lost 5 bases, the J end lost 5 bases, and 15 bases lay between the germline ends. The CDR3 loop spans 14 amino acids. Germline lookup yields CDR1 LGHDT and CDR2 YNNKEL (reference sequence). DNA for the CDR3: TGTGCCAGCAGCTTTCTTCAGACGCGGACTGAAGCTTTCTTT. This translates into CASSFLQTRTEAFF.

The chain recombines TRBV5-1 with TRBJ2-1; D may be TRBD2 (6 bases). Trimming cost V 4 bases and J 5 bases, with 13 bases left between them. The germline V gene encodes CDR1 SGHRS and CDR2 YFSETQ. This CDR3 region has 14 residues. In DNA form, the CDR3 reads TGCGCCAGCAGCCCCGGGACTCAGCACAATGAGCAGTTCTTC. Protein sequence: CASSPGTQHNEQFF.

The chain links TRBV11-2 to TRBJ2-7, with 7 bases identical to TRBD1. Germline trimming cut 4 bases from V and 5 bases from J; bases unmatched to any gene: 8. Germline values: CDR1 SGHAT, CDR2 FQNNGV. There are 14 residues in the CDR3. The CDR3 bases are TGTGCCAGCAGCTCCCCCCGACAGGGCCACGAGCAGTACTTC. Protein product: CASSSPRQGHEQYF.

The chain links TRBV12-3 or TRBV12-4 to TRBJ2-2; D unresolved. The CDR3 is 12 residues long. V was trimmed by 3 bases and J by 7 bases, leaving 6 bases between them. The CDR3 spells CASSFRHGELFF. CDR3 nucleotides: TGTGCCAGCAGTTTCCGACACGGGGAGCTGTTTTTT.

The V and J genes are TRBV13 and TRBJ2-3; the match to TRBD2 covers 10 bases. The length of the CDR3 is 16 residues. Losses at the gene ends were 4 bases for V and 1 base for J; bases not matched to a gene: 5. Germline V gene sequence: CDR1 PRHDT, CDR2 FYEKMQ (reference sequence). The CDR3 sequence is CASSSPTSGGTDTQYF. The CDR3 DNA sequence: TGTGCCAGCAGCTCACCCACTAGCGGGGGCACAGATACGCAGTATTTT.

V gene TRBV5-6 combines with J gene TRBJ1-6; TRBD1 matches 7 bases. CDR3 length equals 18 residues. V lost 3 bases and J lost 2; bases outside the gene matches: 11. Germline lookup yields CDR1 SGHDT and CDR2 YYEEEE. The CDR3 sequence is CASSSSTGLMAYNSPLHF. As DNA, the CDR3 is TGTGCCAGCAGCTCCTCGACAGGGTTAATGGCCTATAATTCACCCCTCCACTTT.

As DNA, the CDR3 is TGCGCCAGCAGCCTTACACCCTGGGGGACAGGGGCCAATGAGCAGTTCTTC. Amino acid sequence: CASSLTPWGTGANEQFF. This chain links TRBV10-2 with TRBJ2-1; 10 positions agree with TRBD1. Trimming removed 6 bases from V and 6 bases from J; junction bases left unmatched: 14. The germline V gene encodes CDR1 WSHSY and CDR2 SAAADI. The CDR3 is 17 amino acids.

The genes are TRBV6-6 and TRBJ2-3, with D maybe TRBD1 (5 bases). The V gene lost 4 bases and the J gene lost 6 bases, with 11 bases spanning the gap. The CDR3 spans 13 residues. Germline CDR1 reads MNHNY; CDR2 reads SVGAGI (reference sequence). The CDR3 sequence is CASSLRQQDTQYF. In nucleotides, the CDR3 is TGTGCCAGCAGTTTGCGACAGCAGGATACGCAGTATTTT.

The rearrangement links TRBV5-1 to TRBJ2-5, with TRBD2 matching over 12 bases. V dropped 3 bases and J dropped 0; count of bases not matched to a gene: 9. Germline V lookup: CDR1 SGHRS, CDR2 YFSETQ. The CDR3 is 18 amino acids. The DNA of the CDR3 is TGCGCCAGCAGCTCGGGCCGACTAGCGGGGGCCTACCAAGAGACCCAGTACTTC. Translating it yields CASSSGRLAGAYQETQYF. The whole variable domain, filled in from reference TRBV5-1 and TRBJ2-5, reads KAGVTQTPRYLIKTRGQQVTLSCSPISGHRSVSWYQQTPGQGLQFLFEYFSETQRNKGNFPGRFSGRQFSNSRSEMNVSTLELGDSALYLCASSSGRLAGAYQETQYFGPGTRLLVL.